This T cell receptor (beta chain) derives from a study of cytomegalovirus exposure and HLA in healthy donors. The PCR ran on 60 Vbeta and 13 Jbeta primers. Here immunoSEQ multiplex PCR was the method, and the copy in TCRdb shows in-frame clones only, minus some. This sample yields fewer than 200,000 clones, of which roughly 85% are seen a single time; around 1.3% belongs to the top ten. The TCR sequence derives from a woman between 45 and 65 years old in good health and CMV-seronegative. Source material: PBMCs.

CDR3 DNA: TGTGCCAGCAGTCTCCGGGACAAGGGTCCCACCTTC. The encoded protein is CASSLRDKGPTF. The V gene is TRBV2, the J gene TRBJ1-2, with a weak D call TRBD1 (6 bases). The germline V gene has CDR1 SNHLY and CDR2 FYNNEI. The CDR3 contains 12 residues. The V gene lost 5 bases and the J gene lost 13 bases, with 17 bases spanning the gap.